The 13 T cell receptor beta chains below all came from one sample that was sequenced in a study of cytomegalovirus exposure and HLA in healthy donors. Measured with immunoSEQ multiplex PCR; TCRdb has only the in-frame clones, and not every one. Among about 82,000 clones listed, 90% to 95% were seen once. Source material: PBMCs. These receptors came from a man younger than 30 in good health and CMV-seronegative.

This rearrangement joins TRBV19 to TRBJ1-4; the D gene is possibly TRBD1 (6 bases). V was clipped by 6 bases and J by 8 bases, with 16 bases between them. Germline V gene lookup returns CDR1 LNHDA and CDR2 SQIVND (reference sequence). This CDR3 region has 14 residues. CDR3 DNA: TGTGCCAGTAGGGACAGACAGGCTTTAGAAAAACTGTTTTTT. It encodes CASRDRQALEKLFF.

The V gene is TRBV10-3, the J gene TRBJ2-7, with 7 bases matching TRBD1. The CDR3 contains 14 residues. Unmatched junction bases numbered 5, after V lost 4 bases and J lost 2 bases. Germline V CDR1 and CDR2: ENHRY, SYGVKD. DNA of the CDR3: TGTGCCATCAGTGCGGGGACAGTAGCCTACGAGCAGTACTTC. Its protein product is CAISAGTVAYEQYF.

This chain connects TRBV28 to TRBJ1-1, with 7 bases lining up with TRBD1. This CDR3 has 15 amino acids. CDR1 is MDHEN, CDR2 SYDVKM, per germline. V lost 2 bases and J lost 1; bases outside the gene matches: 4. The CDR3 protein is CASSLRDSENTEAFF. CDR3 nucleotide sequence: TGTGCCAGCAGTTTACGGGACAGTGAGAACACTGAAGCTTTCTTT.

The chain recombines TRBV29-1 with TRBJ2-1; 13 bases are a match to TRBD2. Trimming removed 5 bases from V and 5 bases from J; junction bases left unmatched: 9. CDR1 SQVTM and CDR2 ANQGSEA come from the germline V gene. The length of the CDR3 is 16 residues. The CDR3 sequence is CSVLGVGLAGHNEQFF. The CDR3 coding sequence is TGCAGCGTTTTGGGGGTGGGACTAGCGGGGCACAATGAGCAGTTCTTC.

CDR3: CASSLGQSNYGYTF. The CDR3 DNA sequence: TGCGCCAGCAGCTTAGGACAGTCCAACTATGGCTACACCTTC. The chain couples TRBV5-1 to TRBJ1-2; D possibly corresponds to TRBD1 (6 bases). This CDR3 has 14 residues. Germline V gene lookup returns CDR1 SGHRS and CDR2 YFSETQ. V lost 2 bases to trimming and J lost 2 bases, with 10 bases between them.

The CDR3 is CASRVGSAAQFF. CDR3 bases: TGCGCCAGCAGGGTGGGTAGCGCTGCGCAGTTCTTC. The genes are TRBV10-2 and TRBJ2-1; D perhaps matches TRBD2 (5 bases). CDR3 length: 12 amino acids. Looked up from germline, CDR1 is WSHSY and CDR2 is SAAADI. Trimming removed 6 bases from V and 12 bases from J, with 15 bases in between.

The rearrangement uses TRBV11-1 and TRBJ2-5; TRBD2 might be the D (6 bases). Germline CDR1 reads SGHAT; CDR2 reads FQDESV (reference sequence). V shed 5 bases and J shed 2 bases, with 9 bases lying between them. The CDR3 is 13 amino acids. The CDR3 here is CASSPGLQETQYF. The CDR3 DNA is TGTGCCAGCAGCCCGGGACTGCAAGAGACCCAGTACTTC.

This chain connects TRBV6-6 to TRBJ1-1; 7 nucleotides line up with TRBD1. V shed 11 bases, J shed 0 bases, and the junction held 6 bases outside the gene matches. This CDR3 contains 13 residues. Germline V CDR1 and CDR2: MNHNY, SVGAGI (reference sequence). DNA for the CDR3: TGTGCCGCCGGGACAGACTTGAACACTGAAGCTTTCTTT. Protein product: CAAGTDLNTEAFF.

The chain couples TRBV10-2 to TRBJ2-5; 11 bases align to TRBD2. Germline trimming cut 8 bases from V and 1 base from J; bases unmatched to any gene: 6. There are 15 residues in the CDR3. Germline V CDR1 and CDR2: WSHSY, SAAADI. The CDR3 reads CASGGLAALQETQYF. CDR3 sequence (DNA): TGCGCCAGCGGGGGACTAGCGGCGCTCCAAGAGACCCAGTACTTC.

This chain joins TRBV11-2 and TRBJ1-1; D not resolved. Germline V gene lookup returns CDR1 SGHAT and CDR2 FQNNGV. CDR3 length equals 15 residues. Deletions cut 3 bases from V and 1 base from J, with 12 bases between. The CDR3 DNA sequence: TGTGCCAGCAGCTTGATATTAGCTCCGAACACTGAAGCTTTCTTT. Amino acid sequence: CASSLILAPNTEAFF.

The chain couples TRBV7-9 to TRBJ1-4; no definite D call. Trimming took off 2 bases at V and 7 bases at J, with 5 bases between the two ends. The germline V gene has CDR1 SEHNR and CDR2 FQNEAQ (reference sequence). The CDR3 has 12 amino acids. CDR3 in DNA: TGTGCCAGCAGCTTATTGAGTGAAAAACTGTTTTTT. This encodes CASSLLSEKLFF.

Written as DNA, the CDR3 is TGTGCCAGCAGCTTCGACTACCCCACCTACGAGCAGTACTTC. Translating gives CASSFDYPTYEQYF. The genes are TRBV5-6 and TRBJ2-7; TRBD2 is a possible D gene (5 bases). This CDR3 region has 14 residues. The V gene's germline CDR1 is SGHDT and CDR2 YYEEEE. V was pared by 2 bases and J by 2 bases, with 11 bases between.

The chain links TRBV13 to TRBJ2-7; perhaps TRBD2 as D (5 bases). The V end lost 5 bases, the J end lost 3 bases, and 11 bases lay between the germline ends. The CDR3 totals 13 residues. Looked up from germline, CDR1 is PRHDT and CDR2 is FYEKMQ (reference sequence). The CDR3 region is CASSRTGIYEQYF. CDR3 bases: TGTGCCAGCAGCCGGACGGGGATCTACGAGCAGTACTTC. Complete variable domain (other parts from reference TRBV13 and TRBJ2-7): AAGVIQSPRHLIKEKRETATLKCYPIPRHDTVYWYQQGPGQDPQFLISFYEKMQSDKGSIPDRFSAQQFSDYHSELNMSSLELGDSALYFCASSRTGIYEQYFGPGTRLTVT.